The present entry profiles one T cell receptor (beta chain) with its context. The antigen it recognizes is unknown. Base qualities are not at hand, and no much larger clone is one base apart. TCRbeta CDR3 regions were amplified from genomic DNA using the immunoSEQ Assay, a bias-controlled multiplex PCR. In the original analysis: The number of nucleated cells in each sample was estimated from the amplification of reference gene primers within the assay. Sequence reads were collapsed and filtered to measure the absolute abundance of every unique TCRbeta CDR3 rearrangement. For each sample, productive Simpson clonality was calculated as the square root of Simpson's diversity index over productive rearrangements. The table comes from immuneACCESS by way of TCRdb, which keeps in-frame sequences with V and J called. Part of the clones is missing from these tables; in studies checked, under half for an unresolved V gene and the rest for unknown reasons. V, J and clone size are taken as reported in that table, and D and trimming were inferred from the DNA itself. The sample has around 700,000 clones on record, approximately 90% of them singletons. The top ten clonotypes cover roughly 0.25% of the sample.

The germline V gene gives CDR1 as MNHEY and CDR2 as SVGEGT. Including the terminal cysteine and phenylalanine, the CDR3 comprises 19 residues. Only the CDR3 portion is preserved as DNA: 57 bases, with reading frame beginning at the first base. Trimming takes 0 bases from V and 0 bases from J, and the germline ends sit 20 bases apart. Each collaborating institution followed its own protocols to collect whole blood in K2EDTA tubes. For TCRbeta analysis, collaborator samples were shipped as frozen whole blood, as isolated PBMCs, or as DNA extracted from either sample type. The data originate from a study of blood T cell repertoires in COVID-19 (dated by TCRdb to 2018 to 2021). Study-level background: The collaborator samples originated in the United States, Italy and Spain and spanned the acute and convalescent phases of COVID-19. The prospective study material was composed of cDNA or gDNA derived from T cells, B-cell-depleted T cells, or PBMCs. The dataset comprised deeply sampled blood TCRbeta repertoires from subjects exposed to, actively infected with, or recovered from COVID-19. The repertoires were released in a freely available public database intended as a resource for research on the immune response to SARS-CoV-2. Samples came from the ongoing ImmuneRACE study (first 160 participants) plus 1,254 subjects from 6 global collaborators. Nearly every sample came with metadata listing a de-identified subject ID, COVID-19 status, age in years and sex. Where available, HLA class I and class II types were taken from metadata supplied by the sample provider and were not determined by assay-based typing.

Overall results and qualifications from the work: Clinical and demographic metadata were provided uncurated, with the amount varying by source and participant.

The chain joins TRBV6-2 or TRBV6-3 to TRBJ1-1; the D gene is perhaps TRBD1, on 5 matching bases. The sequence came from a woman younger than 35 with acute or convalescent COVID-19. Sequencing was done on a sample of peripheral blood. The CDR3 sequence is CASSYSPLRWGPMNTEAFF. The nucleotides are TGTGCCAGCAGTTACTCCCCGTTAAGGTGGGGCCCCATGAACACTGAAGCTTTCTTT.